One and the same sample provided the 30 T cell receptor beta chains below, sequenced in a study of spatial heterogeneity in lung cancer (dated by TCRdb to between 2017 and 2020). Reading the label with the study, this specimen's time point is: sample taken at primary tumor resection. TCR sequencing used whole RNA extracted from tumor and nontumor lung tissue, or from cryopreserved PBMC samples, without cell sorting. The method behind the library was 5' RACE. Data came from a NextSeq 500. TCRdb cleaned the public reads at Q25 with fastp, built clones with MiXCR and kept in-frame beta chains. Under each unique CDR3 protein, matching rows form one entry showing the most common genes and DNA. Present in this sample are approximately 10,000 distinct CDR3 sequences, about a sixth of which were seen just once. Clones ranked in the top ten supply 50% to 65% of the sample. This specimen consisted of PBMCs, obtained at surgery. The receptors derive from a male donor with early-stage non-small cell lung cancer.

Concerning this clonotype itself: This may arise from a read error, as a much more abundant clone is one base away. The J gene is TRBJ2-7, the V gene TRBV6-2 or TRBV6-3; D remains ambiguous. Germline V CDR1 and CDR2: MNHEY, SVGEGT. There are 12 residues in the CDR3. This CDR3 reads CASSFLSYEQNF. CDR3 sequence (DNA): TGTGCCAGCAGTTTCCTCTCCTACGAGCAGAACTTC.

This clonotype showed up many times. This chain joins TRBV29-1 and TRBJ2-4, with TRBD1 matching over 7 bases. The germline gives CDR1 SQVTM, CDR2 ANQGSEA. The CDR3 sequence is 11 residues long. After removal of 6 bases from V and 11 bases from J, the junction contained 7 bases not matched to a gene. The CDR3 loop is CSVNRGAVQYF. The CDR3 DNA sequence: TGCAGCGTAAACAGGGGAGCGGTTCAGTACTTC.

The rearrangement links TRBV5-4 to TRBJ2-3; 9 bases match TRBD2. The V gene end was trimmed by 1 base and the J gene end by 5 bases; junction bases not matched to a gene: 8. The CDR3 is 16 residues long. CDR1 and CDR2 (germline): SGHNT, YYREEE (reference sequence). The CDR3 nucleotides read TGTGCCAGCAGCTTGTTGGCTAGCGGGACTAGAGATACGCAGTATTTT. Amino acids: CASSLLASGTRDTQYF.

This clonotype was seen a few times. CDR3 nucleotides: TGTGCCAGCAGCTTAGGAGAGGGAGGGACCACAGATACGCAGTATTTT. Its protein is CASSLGEGGTTDTQYF. J is TRBJ2-3 and V is TRBV7-9; TRBD2 agrees at 7 bases. The CDR3 contains 16 residues. Looked up from germline, CDR1 is SEHNR and CDR2 is FQNEAQ (reference sequence). J was trimmed by 2 bases and V by 1 base; bases with no gene match: 6.

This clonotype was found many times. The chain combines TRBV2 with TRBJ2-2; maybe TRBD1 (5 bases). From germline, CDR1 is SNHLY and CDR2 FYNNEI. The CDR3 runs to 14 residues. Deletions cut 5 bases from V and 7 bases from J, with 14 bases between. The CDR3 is CASSRQGLIGELFF. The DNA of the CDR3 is TGTGCCAGCAGTAGGCAGGGCTTAATCGGGGAGCTGTTTTTT.

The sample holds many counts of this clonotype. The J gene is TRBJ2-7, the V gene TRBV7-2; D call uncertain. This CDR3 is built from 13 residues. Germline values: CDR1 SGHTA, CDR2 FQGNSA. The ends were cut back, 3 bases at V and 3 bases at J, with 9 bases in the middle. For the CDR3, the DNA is TGTGCCAGCAGCTTTAGACCCCTCTACGAGCAGTACTTC. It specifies CASSFRPLYEQYF.

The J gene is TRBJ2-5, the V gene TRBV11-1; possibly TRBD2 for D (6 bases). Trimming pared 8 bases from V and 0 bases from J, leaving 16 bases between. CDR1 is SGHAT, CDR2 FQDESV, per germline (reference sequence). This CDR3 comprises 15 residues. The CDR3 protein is CASGSTSKYQETQYF. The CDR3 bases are TGTGCCAGCGGCTCAACTAGCAAGTACCAAGAGACCCAGTACTTC.

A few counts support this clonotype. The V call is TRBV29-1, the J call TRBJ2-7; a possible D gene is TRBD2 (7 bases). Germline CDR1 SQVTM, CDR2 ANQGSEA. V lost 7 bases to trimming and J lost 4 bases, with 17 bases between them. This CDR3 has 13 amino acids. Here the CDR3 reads CSAVGGLGYEQYF. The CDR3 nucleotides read TGCAGCGCCGTCGGGGGGCTAGGTTACGAGCAGTACTTC.

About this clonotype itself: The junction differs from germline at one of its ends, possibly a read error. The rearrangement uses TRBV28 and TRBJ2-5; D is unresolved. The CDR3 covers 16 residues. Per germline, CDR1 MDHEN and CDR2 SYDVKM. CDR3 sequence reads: CAGSLSDTVSQETQYF. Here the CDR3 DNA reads TGTGCCGGCAGTTTATCTGACACGGTATCCCAAGAGACCCAGTACTTC.

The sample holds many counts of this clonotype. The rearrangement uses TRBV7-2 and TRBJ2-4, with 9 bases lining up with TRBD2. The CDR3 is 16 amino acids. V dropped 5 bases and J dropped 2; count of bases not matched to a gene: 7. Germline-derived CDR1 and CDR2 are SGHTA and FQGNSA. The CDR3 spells CASSLSGSRPKNIQYF. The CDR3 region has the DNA TGTGCCAGCAGCCTTAGCGGGAGTCGACCCAAAAACATTCAGTACTTC.

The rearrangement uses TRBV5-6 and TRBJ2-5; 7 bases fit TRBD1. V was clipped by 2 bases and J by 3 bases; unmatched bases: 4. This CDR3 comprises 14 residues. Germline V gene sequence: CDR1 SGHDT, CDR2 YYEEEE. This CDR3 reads CASSFYTGEETQYF. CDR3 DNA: TGTGCCAGCAGCTTCTATACAGGGGAAGAGACCCAGTACTTC.

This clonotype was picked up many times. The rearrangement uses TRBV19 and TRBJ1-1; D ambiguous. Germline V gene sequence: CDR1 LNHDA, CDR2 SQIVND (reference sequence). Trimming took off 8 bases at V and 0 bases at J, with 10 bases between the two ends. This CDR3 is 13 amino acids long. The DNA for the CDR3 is TGTGCCAGTGGCCAGCGCCTGAACACTGAAGCTTTCTTT. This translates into CASGQRLNTEAFF.

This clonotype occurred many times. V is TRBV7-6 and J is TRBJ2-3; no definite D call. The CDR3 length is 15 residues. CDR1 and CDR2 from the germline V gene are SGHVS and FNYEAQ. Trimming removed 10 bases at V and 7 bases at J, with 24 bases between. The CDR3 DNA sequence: TGTGCCACGAGGCCTTTTAAAGGGCCTCTCCATACGCAGTATTTT. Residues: CATRPFKGPLHTQYF.

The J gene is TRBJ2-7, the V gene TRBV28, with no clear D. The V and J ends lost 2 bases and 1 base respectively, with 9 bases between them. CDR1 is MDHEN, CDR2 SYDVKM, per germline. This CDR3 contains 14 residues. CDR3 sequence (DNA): TGTGCCAGCAGTTTAACTGGGGAATCCTACGAGCAGTACTTC. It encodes CASSLTGESYEQYF.

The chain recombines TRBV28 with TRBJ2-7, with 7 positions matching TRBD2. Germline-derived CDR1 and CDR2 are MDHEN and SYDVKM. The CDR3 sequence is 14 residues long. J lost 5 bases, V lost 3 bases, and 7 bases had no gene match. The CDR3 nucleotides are TGTGCCAGCAGTTTGTTCGGGAGGTTCAACGAGCAGTACTTC. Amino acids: CASSLFGRFNEQYF. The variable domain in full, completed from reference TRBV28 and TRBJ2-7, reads DVKVTQSSRYLVKRTGEKVFLECVQDMDHENMFWYRQDPGLGLRLIYFSYDVKMKEKGDIPEGYSVSREKKERFSLILESASTNQTSMYLCASSLFGRFNEQYFGPGTRLTVT.

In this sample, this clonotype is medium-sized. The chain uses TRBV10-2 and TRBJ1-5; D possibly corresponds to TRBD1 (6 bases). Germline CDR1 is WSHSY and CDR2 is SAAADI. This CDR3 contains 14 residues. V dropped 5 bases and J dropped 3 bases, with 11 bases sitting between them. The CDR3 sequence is CASSSSGANQPQHF. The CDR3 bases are TGCGCCAGCAGTTCTTCAGGGGCCAATCAGCCCCAGCATTTT.

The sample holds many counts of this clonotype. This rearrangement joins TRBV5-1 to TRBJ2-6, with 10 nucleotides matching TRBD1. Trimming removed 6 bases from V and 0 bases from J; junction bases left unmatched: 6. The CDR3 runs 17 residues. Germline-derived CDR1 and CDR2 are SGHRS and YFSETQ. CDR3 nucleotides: TGCGCCAGCACCCGGACAGGGGGTAACTCTGGGGCCAACGTCCTGACTTTC. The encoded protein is CASTRTGGNSGANVLTF.

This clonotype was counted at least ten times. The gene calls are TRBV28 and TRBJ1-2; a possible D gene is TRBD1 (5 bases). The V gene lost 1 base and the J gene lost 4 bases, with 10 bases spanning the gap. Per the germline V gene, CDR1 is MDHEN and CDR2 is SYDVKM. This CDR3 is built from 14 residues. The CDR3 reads CASSLLGPSYGYTF. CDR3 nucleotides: TGTGCCAGCAGTTTATTGGGACCCAGCTATGGCTACACCTTC.

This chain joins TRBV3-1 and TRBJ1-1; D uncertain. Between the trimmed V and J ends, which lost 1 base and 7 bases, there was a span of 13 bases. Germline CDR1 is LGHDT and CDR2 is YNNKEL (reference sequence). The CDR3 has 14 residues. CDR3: CASSQVNRAGEAFF. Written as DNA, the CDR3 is TGTGCCAGCAGCCAAGTAAATCGGGCAGGTGAAGCTTTCTTT.

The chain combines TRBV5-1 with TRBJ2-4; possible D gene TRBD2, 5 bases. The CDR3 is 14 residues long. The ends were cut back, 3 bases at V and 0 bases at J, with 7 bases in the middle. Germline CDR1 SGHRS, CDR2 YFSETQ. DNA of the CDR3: TGCGCCAGCAGCTCCGGGATAGCCAAAAACATTCAGTACTTC. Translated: CASSSGIAKNIQYF. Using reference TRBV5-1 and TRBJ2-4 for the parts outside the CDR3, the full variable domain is KAGVTQTPRYLIKTRGQQVTLSCSPISGHRSVSWYQQTPGQGLQFLFEYFSETQRNKGNFPGRFSGRQFSNSRSEMNVSTLELGDSALYLCASSSGIAKNIQYFGAGTRLSVL.

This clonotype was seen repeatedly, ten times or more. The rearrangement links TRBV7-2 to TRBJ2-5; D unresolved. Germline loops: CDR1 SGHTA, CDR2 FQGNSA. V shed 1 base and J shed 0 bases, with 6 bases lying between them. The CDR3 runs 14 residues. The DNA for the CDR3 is TGTGCCAGCAGCTTAGGGCGGTACCAAGAGACCCAGTACTTC. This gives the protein CASSLGRYQETQYF.

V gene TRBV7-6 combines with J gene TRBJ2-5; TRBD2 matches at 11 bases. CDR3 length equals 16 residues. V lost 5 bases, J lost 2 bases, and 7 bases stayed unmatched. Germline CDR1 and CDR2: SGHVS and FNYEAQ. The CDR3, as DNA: TGTGCCAGCAGCCAGGGACTAGCGGTAGAACAAGAGACCCAGTACTTC. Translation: CASSQGLAVEQETQYF.

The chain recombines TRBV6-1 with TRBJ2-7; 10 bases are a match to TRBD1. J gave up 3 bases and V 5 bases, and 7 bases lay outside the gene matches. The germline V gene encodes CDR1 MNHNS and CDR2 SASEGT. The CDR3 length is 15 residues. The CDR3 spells CASSNSRTGGYEQYF. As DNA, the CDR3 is TGTGCCAGCAGTAATTCTAGGACAGGGGGCTACGAGCAGTACTTC.

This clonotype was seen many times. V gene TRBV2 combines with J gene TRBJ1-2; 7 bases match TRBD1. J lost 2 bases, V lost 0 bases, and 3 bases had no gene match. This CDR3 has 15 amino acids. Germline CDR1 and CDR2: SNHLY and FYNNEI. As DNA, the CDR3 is TGTGCCAGCAGTGAAGCACAGGGGACAAACTATGGCTACACCTTC. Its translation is CASSEAQGTNYGYTF.

The CDR3 bases are TGTGCCAGCAGCCAAGATCACCTAGCGGGAGTTAAAAATGAGCAGTTCTTC. It is translated as CASSQDHLAGVKNEQFF. The gene calls are TRBV3-1 and TRBJ2-1; 10 nucleotides line up with TRBD2. Trimming at V came to 0 bases and at J to 7 bases, leaving 9 bases not matched to a gene. This CDR3 has 17 amino acids. Germline CDR1 and CDR2: LGHDT and YNNKEL (reference sequence).

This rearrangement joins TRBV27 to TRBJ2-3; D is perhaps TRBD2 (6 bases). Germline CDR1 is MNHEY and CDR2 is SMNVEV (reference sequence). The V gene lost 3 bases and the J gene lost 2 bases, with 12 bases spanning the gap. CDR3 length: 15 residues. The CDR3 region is CASSLEGGATDTQYF. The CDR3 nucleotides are TGTGCCAGCAGTTTGGAGGGCGGGGCCACAGATACGCAGTATTTT.

The DNA of the CDR3 is TGTGCCAGCAGTGAAGAGGGGACAGTTCTGTCCTACGAGCAGTACTTC. It yields the protein CASSEEGTVLSYEQYF. The rearrangement links TRBV2 to TRBJ2-7, with 7 bases lining up with TRBD1. The CDR3 has 16 amino acids. Germline V gene data show CDR1 as SNHLY and CDR2 as FYNNEI. Trimming took 1 base from V and 1 from J; bases not matched to a gene: 7.

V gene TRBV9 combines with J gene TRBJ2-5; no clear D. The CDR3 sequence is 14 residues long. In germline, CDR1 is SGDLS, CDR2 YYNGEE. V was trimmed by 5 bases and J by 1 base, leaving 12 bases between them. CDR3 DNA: TGTGCCAGCAGTCTCGGTCGGAGCCAAGAGACCCAGTACTTC. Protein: CASSLGRSQETQYF.

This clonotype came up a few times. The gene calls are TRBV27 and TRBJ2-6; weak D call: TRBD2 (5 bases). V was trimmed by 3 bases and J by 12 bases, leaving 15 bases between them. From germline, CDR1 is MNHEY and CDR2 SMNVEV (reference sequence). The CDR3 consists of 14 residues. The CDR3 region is CASSFGAQSGVLTF. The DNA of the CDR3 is TGTGCCAGCAGTTTTGGCGCCCAAAGCGGCGTCCTGACTTTC.

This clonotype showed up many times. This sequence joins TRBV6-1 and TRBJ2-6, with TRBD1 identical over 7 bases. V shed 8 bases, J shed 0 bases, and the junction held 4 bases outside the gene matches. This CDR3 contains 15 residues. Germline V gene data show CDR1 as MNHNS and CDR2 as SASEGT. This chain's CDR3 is CASSRDSSGANVLTF. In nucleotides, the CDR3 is TGTGCCAGCTCCCGGGACAGCTCTGGGGCCAACGTCCTGACTTTC.